The rows below give T cell receptor beta chains drawn from one sample of a study of OX40 agonist ivuxolimab in advanced cancers. Here immunoSEQ multiplex PCR was the method, and the copy in TCRdb shows in-frame clones only, minus some. This table holds over 75,000 clones, less than 95% found once. The source was CD4+ or CD8+ T cells sorted from blood, collected in a trial of the OX40 agonist ivuxolimab. All receptors come from an adult with an advanced solid tumor such as melanoma, head and neck, liver or kidney cancer. CDR3s include the opening cysteine and the closing phenylalanine or tryptophan. D genes are given only for firm matches. Not all rows give a size; the values are once, few, many and, for expanded clones, a class.

CDR3,DNA,J,V,D,size
CASSLSPQTGSNSGANVLTF,TGTGCCAGCAGTTTATCTCCACAGACAGGGTCCAACTCTGGGGCCAACGTCCTGACTTTC,TRBJ2-6,TRBV27,TRBD1,.
CASSPRLAVTYNEQFF,TGTGCCAGTAGTCCGAGACTAGCGGTTACCTACAATGAGCAGTTCTTC,TRBJ2-1,TRBV19,TRBD2,.
CAIRGTDYEQYF,TGTGCCATCAGGGGGACGGATTACGAGCAGTACTTC,TRBJ2-7,TRBV10-3,.,.
CASSERRISGANVLTF,TGTGCCAGCAGTGAAAGGAGGATCTCTGGGGCCAACGTCCTGACTTTC,TRBJ2-6,TRBV2,.,.
CASSQDKKGGHVFEKLFF,TGTGCCAGCAGCCAAGACAAAAAAGGGGGGCATGTCTTTGAAAAACTGTTTTTT,TRBJ1-4,TRBV4-2,.,.
CASSLAPGQYNSPLHF,TGTGCCAGCAGTTTAGCTCCGGGACAGTATAATTCACCCCTCCACTTT,TRBJ1-6,TRBV28,TRBD1,.
CASRRDGGYEQYF,TGTGCCAGTAGAAGGGACGGTGGCTACGAGCAGTACTTC,TRBJ2-7,TRBV19,.,.
CASSYPTGFGGYTF,TGTGCCAGCAGTTACCCGACGGGCTTCGGGGGCTACACCTTC,TRBJ1-2,TRBV6-5,.,few
CASSAQVLGNTIYF,TGTGCCAGTAGTGCACAGGTACTTGGAAACACCATATATTTT,TRBJ1-3,TRBV19,.,.
CASRLQGNNEKLFF,TGTGCCAGCCGCCTACAGGGTAATAATGAAAAACTGTTTTTT,TRBJ1-4,TRBV27,.,once
CASSFGSGAAPYGYTF,TGTGCCAGCAGCTTTGGAAGCGGGGCTGCTCCCTATGGCTACACCTTC,TRBJ1-2,TRBV5-6,.,.
CASSPRLIGGTEAFF,TGTGCCAGCAGCCCCCGTCTTATTGGGGGCACTGAAGCTTTCTTT,TRBJ1-1,TRBV9,.,once
CASSEGQGYEKLFF,TGTGCCAGCAGTGAAGGGCAGGGGTATGAAAAACTGTTTTTT,TRBJ1-4,TRBV6-1,.,.
CASSLSPVLGSYEQYF,TGCGCCAGCAGCTTGTCTCCAGTACTAGGATCCTACGAGCAGTACTTC,TRBJ2-7,TRBV5-1,.,.
CSVESSGWETQYF,TGCAGCGTTGAGTCTAGCGGGTGGGAGACCCAGTACTTC,TRBJ2-5,TRBV29-1,TRBD2,.
CASSLGQGGYEQYF,TGTGCCAGCAGCTTAGGACAGGGGGGCTACGAGCAGTACTTC,TRBJ2-7,TRBV7-2,TRBD1,once
CASSIEDSSYEQYF,TGTGCCAGTAGTATAGAAGACAGTTCCTACGAGCAGTACTTC,TRBJ2-7,TRBV19,.,.
CASNFLNSYNEQFF,TGTGCCAGCAACTTCCTCAACTCCTACAATGAGCAGTTCTTC,TRBJ2-1,TRBV5-6,.,.
CASSPRSGFESNQPQHF,TGTGCCAGCTCACCAAGATCGGGGTTTGAGAGCAATCAGCCCCAGCATTTT,TRBJ1-5,TRBV18,.,.
CASSRLGLAFSDTQYF,TGCGCCAGCAGCCGACTGGGACTAGCTTTCTCAGATACGCAGTATTTT,TRBJ2-3,TRBV4-1,TRBD2,.
CASSQASAAKPQHF,TGCGCCAGCAGCCAAGCCTCGGCGGCCAAGCCCCAGCATTTT,TRBJ1-5,TRBV4-1,.,few
CASSVGGQGHQPQHF,TGTGCCAGCAGCGTAGGGGGACAGGGTCATCAGCCCCAGCATTTT,TRBJ1-5,TRBV9,TRBD1,.
CASSLASPQETQYF,TGTGCCAGCAGCCTAGCAAGTCCCCAAGAGACCCAGTACTTC,TRBJ2-5,TRBV11-2,.,.
CASSSNRIGYNEQFF,TGTGCCAGCAGCTCGAACAGGATAGGATACAATGAGCAGTTCTTC,TRBJ2-1,TRBV6-6,.,.
CASSLSPARTYEQYF,TGTGCCAGCAGTTTATCCCCTGCCCGTACCTACGAGCAGTACTTC,TRBJ2-7,TRBV27,.,.
CASSQVSGGPAEQYF,TGTGCCAGCAGCCAAGTATCGGGAGGGCCTGCCGAGCAGTACTTC,TRBJ2-7,TRBV4-2,TRBD2,.
CASSITGTSGVETQYF,TGTGCCAGCAGCATAACCGGGACTAGCGGGGTCGAGACCCAGTACTTC,TRBJ2-5,TRBV9,TRBD2,.
CASRLSEAGRPEAFF,TGTGCCAGCAGGCTCTCGGAGGCAGGGAGGCCTGAAGCTTTCTTT,TRBJ1-1,TRBV6-1,.,.
CASSEGGFPNTQYF,TGTGCCAGCAGTGAAGGAGGGTTTCCTAATACGCAGTATTTT,TRBJ2-3,TRBV6-1,.,.